The clone carrying this TCR beta chain occurred a few times. The sample is drawn from a study of blood T cell repertoires in COVID-19. Study context: Collection of acute and convalescent COVID-19 samples took place in the United States, Italy and Spain. T cells, B-cell-depleted T cells, or PBMCs supplied cDNA or gDNA.

Method: immunoSEQ multiplex PCR; TCRdb's copy keeps in-frame clones and lacks some. In the table there are roughly 250,000 clones, approximately 86% of which are singletons. The V and J ends lost 3 bases and 0 bases respectively, with 11 bases between them. Germline loops: CDR1 MNHNS, CDR2 SASEGT. The CDR3 totals 15 residues. This TCR was recovered from a woman aged 60-75 years with active or convalescent COVID-19. V usage is TRBV6-1 and J usage is TRBJ1-2, with D possibly being TRBD1 (6 bases). The specimen was peripheral blood. The CDR3 reads CASSEWAGANYGYTF. The CDR3 bases are TGTGCCAGCAGTGAGTGGGCAGGGGCTAACTATGGCTACACCTTC.